This T cell receptor (beta chain) was captured by sequencing in a study of T cell responses to AZD1222 COVID-19 vaccine. Findings and caveats of the study: After the peak T cell response, and only then, were repertoires sampled.

A word on this clone: Its specificity is not known.

Generated by immunoSEQ multiplex PCR, the TCRdb table keeps only in-frame clones and is missing some. The data show over 45,000 clones, with about 85% seen just once and around 20% held by the top ten. Germline V gene data show CDR1 as SGHDN and CDR2 as FVKESK. This CDR3 region has 16 residues. V was shortened by 3 bases and J by 4 bases, with 16 bases between the two germline ends. This chain links TRBV14 with TRBJ2-4; perhaps D is TRBD1 or TRBD2 (5 bases each). This receptor was taken from an adult in good health. The specimen was peripheral blood, collected on day 0 of MenACWY control vaccination. The CDR3 is CASSQGSWGTKNIQYF. CDR3 nucleotides: TGTGCCAGCAGCCAGGGGTCTTGGGGGACGAAAAACATTCAGTACTTC.